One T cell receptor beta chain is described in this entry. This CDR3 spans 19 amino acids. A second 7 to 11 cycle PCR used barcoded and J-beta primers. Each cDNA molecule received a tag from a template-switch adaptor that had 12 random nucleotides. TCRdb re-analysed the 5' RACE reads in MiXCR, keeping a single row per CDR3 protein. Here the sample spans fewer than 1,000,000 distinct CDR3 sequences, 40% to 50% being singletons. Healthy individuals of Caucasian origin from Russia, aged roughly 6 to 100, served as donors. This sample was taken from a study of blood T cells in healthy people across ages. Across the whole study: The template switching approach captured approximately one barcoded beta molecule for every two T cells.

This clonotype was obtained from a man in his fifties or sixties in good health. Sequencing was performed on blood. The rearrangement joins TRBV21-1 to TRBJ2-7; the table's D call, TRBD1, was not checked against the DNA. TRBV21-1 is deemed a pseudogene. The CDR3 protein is CASRRNFRQGRSSSYEQYF. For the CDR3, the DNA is TGTGCCAGCAGGAGAAATTTTAGACAGGGCCGTTCGAGCTCCTACGAGCAGTACTTC.